The clone carrying this T cell receptor (beta chain) appeared once. The target antigen is unknown. TCRdb redid the calling of the reads with MiXCR, one entry per CDR3 protein. Among approximately 990,000 distinct CDR3 sequences listed, roughly 31% were seen once. The CDR3 loop spans 15 amino acids. The trim removed 5 bases at V and 5 bases at J, leaving 8 bases unmatched. From germline, CDR1 is SEHNR and CDR2 FQNEAQ (reference sequence). These data are taken from a study of T cell repertoires in cytomegalovirus infection. The wider study: Public TCR beta signature analysis indicated the presence of both CMV infection and matching HLA type. Study observations and caveats: Across the ex vivo response, the dominant clonotypes were HLA-C-restricted CMV-specific TCR beta clonotypes.

Material: cultured CD8+ T cells from PBMCs, obtained from culture after CMV antigen stimulation. The receptor comes from a human donor in good health (CMV status not recorded). Some clones in this sample may be carry-over from other donors' samples. The rearrangement links TRBV7-9 to TRBJ2-5; 10 bases match TRBD1. CDR3 in amino acids: CASSHRTGGEETQYF. The CDR3 DNA is TGTGCCAGCAGCCATCGGACAGGGGGAGAGGAGACCCAGTACTTC. Together with reference TRBV7-9 and TRBJ2-5, the CDR3 gives the full variable domain: DTGVSQNPRHKITKRGQNVTFRCDPISEHNRLYWYRQTLGQGPEFLTYFQNEAQLEKSRLLSDRFSAERPKGSFSTLEIQRTEQGDSAMYLCASSHRTGGEETQYFGPGTRLLVL.